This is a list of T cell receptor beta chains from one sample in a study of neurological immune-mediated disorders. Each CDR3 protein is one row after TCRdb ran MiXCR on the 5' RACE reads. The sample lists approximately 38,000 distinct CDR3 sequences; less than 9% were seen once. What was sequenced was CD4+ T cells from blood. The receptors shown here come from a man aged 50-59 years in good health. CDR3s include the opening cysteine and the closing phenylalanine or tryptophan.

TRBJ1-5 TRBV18 CASSPERRDSRSNQPQHF
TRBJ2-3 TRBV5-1 CASRIPRLAGRADTQYF
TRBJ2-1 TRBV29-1 CSVEDLGISGYNEQFF
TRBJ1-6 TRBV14 CASRQGGAGSPLHF
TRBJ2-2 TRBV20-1 CSARDESRDITGELFF
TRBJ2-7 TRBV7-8 CASSLAVSGRHSYEQYF
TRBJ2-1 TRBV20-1 CSLAGGPNNEQFF
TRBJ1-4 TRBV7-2 CASSLASTERREKLFF
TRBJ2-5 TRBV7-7 CASSSHRGNQETQYF
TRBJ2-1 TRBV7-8 CASSGPEYNEQFF
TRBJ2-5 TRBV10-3 CAISADRVQETQYF
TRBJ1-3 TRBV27 CASRLSIYSGNTIYF
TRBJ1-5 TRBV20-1 CSARDRRRGNNQPQHF
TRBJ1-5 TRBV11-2 CASSFGVADPSNQPQHF
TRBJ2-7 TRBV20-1 CSARSLQSSYEQYF
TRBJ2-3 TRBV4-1 CASSSQGGSGDTQYF
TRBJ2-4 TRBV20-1 CSARDGEGWAKNIQYF
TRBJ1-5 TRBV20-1 CSARGSGNLQHF
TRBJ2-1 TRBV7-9 CASSRGEGYNEQFF
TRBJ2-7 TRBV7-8 CASSLRAGPEQYF
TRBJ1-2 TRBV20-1 CSAREGQQYGYTF
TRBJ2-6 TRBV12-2 CASRSPGQGNLTGANVLTF